The clone carrying this T cell receptor (beta chain) was seen a handful of times. Trimming cost V 5 bases and J 6 bases, with 14 bases left between them. The CDR3 has 13 amino acids. In germline, CDR1 is LNHDA, CDR2 SQIVND (reference sequence). Each CDR3 protein gets one entry after TCRdb re-called the RT-PCR reads with MiXCR. This sample has about 4,200 distinct CDR3 sequences, with roughly a sixth found just once. The data stem from a study of patients and donors after allogeneic stem cell transplantation. The sample consisted of blood, either unsorted or a sorted T cell fraction (not recorded which). The receptor comes from a human donor who was either an allogeneic HSCT recipient or a stem cell or donor lymphocyte infusion donor (not recorded which). It is not recorded whose cells these are; they may come from a transplant donor. This chain uses TRBV19 with TRBJ2-7, with D maybe TRBD2 (5 bases). The CDR3 spells CASSDLPSGEQYF. As DNA, the CDR3 is TGTGCCAGTAGTGACCTCCCGAGCGGCGAGCAGTACTTC.